The present T cell receptor (beta chain) was sequenced within a study of T cells in Graves' hyperthyroidism and ophthalmopathy. Notes on the study in general: Using 13 V-J features, a model discriminated ophthalmopathy from stable hyperthyroidism.

Among ophthalmopathy patients, the Clinical Activity Score reached at least 3, the NOSPECS grade reached at least 4, and duration remained under 3 months. At least ten counts were recorded for this clonotype. What it binds is not known. The source material, RNA transcripts, was used to amplify TCR beta CDR3 regions. First-round RT-PCR targeting the TCR CDR3 was performed with the HTBI primer set. TCRdb redid the calling of the multiplex PCR reads with MiXCR, one entry per CDR3 protein. The profile covers over 300,000 distinct CDR3 sequences, with approximately 14% appearing a single time and 34% taken by the ten largest. This CDR3 has 17 amino acids. Germline CDR1 and CDR2: LNHDA and SQIVND (reference sequence). The J segment lost 5 bases and the V segment lost 2 bases, leaving 7 bases of the junction unmatched.

The V call is TRBV19, the J call TRBJ2-5; the match to TRBD2 covers 14 bases. The sample taken for sequencing was blood. The sequence was obtained from a woman aged 40 to 55 with Graves' ophthalmopathy. The CDR3 loop reads CASSITGLAGGRETQYF. CDR3 sequence (DNA): TGTGCCAGTAGTATAACAGGACTAGCGGGGGGCCGTGAGACCCAGTACTTC.